This T cell receptor beta chain was recovered during a study of OX40 agonist ivuxolimab in advanced cancers. The CDR3 length is 14 residues. Germline CDR1 and CDR2: SGHDN and FVKESK. V trimming: 5 bases; J trimming: 1 base; junction bases outside the gene matches: 1. Autoimmune disease history or systemic immunosuppression was exclusionary. Data came from immunoSEQ multiplex PCR; TCRdb stores just in-frame clones and leaves some out. The sample consists of tens of thousands of clones, around nine tenths of them appearing once. The receptor comes from an adult with an advanced solid tumor such as melanoma, head and neck, liver or kidney cancer. Sample: CD4+ or CD8+ T cells sorted from blood, taken in a trial of the OX40 agonist ivuxolimab. The chain is built from TRBV14 and TRBJ2-3; TRBD1 aligns across 9 bases. The CDR3 bases are TGTGCCAGCAGCGACAGGGGGGGCACAGATACGCAGTATTTT. It yields the protein CASSDRGGTDTQYF. Full variable domain (outside the CDR3, taken from reference TRBV14 and TRBJ2-3): EAGVTQFPSHSVIEKGQTVTLRCDPISGHDNLYWYRRVMGKEIKFLLHFVKESKQDESGMPNNRFLAERTGGTYSTLKVQPAELEDSGVYFCASSDRGGTDTQYFGPGTRLTVL.